The rows below give T cell receptor beta chains drawn from one sample of a study of type 1 regulatory T cells. These receptors lack a known antigen. TCRdb itself ran the reads through MiXCR, one entry per CDR3 protein. The table lists over 55,000 distinct CDR3 sequences, approximately 47% of them singletons. The specimen sequenced was cultured non-Tr1 T cells, either the whole culture or a sorted T cell fraction (not recorded which). Source of these receptors: a human donor in good health. CDR3s include the opening cysteine and the closing phenylalanine or tryptophan. A D gene is named only where the DNA matches it firmly. Only some rows state a clone size, as once, few, many or a class for expanded clones.

V gene,clone size,D gene,J gene,CDR3 protein,CDR3 DNA
TRBV7-9,few,NA,TRBJ1-5,CASSRGNQPQHF,TGTGCCAGCAGTAGAGGGAATCAGCCCCAGCATTTT
TRBV7-8,NA,TRBD2,TRBJ2-1,CASSQGTSGYNKQFF,TGTGCCAGCAGCCAGGGGACTAGCGGTTACAATAAGCAGTTCTTC
TRBV28,NA,NA,TRBJ1-4,CASSLPFGATNEKLFF,TGTGCCAGCAGTTTGCCTTTCGGGGCAACTAATGAAAAACTGTTTTTT
TRBV28,NA,NA,TRBJ1-5,CASAGRVGNQPQHF,TGTGCCAGTGCAGGGAGGGTGGGCAATCAGCCCCAGCATTTT
TRBV5-1,few,NA,TRBJ1-2,CASSPSGAPAGYTF,TGCGCCAGCTCCCCGTCCGGGGCCCCAGCTGGCTACACCTTC
TRBV5-4,few,TRBD1,TRBJ2-1,CASSFQGADEQFF,TGTGCCAGCAGCTTCCAGGGGGCCGATGAGCAGTTCTTC
TRBV20-1,few,TRBD1,TRBJ1-4,CSATDQGADTNEKLFF,TGCAGTGCGACGGATCAGGGGGCGGATACTAATGAAAAACTGTTTTTT
TRBV20-1,medium-sized,TRBD1,TRBJ2-3,CSARDIGGQGRNTQYF,TGCAGTGCTAGAGATATTGGGGGACAGGGGCGAAATACGCAGTATTTT
TRBV7-2,NA,NA,TRBJ1-3,CASSLEVGTGNTIYF,TGTGCCAGCAGCTTGGAGGTTGGGACTGGAAACACCATATATTTT
TRBV6-6,NA,TRBD2,TRBJ2-5,CASSVGLAGVETQYF,TGTGCCAGCAGCGTGGGACTAGCGGGGGTGGAGACCCAGTACTTC
TRBV2,few,NA,TRBJ2-3,CASSELGTDTQYF,TGTGCCAGCAGTGAGTTGGGAACAGATACGCAGTATTTT
TRBV29-1,NA,NA,TRBJ1-3,CSVSLRGDTIYF,TGCAGCGTTTCACTAAGGGGGGACACCATATATTTT
TRBV9,few,NA,TRBJ1-2,CASSVDQGKSGAPGYTF,TGTGCCAGCAGCGTAGATCAGGGGAAATCCGGCGCCCCTGGCTACACCTTC